This is a list of T cell receptor beta chains from one sample in a study of cytomegalovirus exposure and HLA in healthy donors. TCRdb's copy holds only in-frame clones and misses some; the assay was immunoSEQ multiplex PCR. This sample's clone table lists roughly 75,000 clones. Sequenced material: PBMCs. Source of these receptors: a man aged 35-49 years in good health and CMV-seronegative. CDR3s include the opening cysteine and the closing phenylalanine or tryptophan.

CDR3aa: CASSTYRGTNEKLFF
v_gene: TRBV27

CDR3aa: CASSLVRGGGGNTIYF
v_gene: TRBV7-2

CDR3aa: CAWTRGGANVLTF
v_gene: TRBV30

CDR3aa: CARSTGFDTEAFF
v_gene: TRBV30

CDR3aa: CASTQGQGRTNEAFF
v_gene: TRBV19

CDR3aa: CASGKGVAFF
v_gene: TRBV6-6

CDR3aa: CASSFRLAGADTQYF
v_gene: TRBV27

CDR3aa: CAISESSVLAGGRDEQFF
v_gene: TRBV10-3

CDR3aa: CASSHGTGDEKLFF
v_gene: TRBV18

CDR3aa: CASSLIGGNTGELFF
v_gene: TRBV7-9

CDR3aa: CASSGLSDSASSSYNEQFF
v_gene: TRBV11-3

CDR3aa: CASSQHLGGANTGELFF
v_gene: TRBV4-3

CDR3aa: CASSRLAGGLNTEAFF
v_gene: TRBV4-1

CDR3aa: CASSKAGDRNYGYTF
v_gene: TRBV21-1

CDR3aa: CASRFDRGRNSPLHF
v_gene: TRBV5-1

CDR3aa: CAWSVHMNTEAFF
v_gene: TRBV30

CDR3aa: CATRRTGRYEQYF
v_gene: TRBV27

CDR3aa: CASSLAYGAHRTDTQYF
v_gene: TRBV5-1

CDR3aa: CASTFTRGNNEQFF
v_gene: TRBV11-2

CDR3aa: CASSLRIGEKLFF
v_gene: TRBV4-3

CDR3aa: CASAGGPYTGELFF
v_gene: TRBV9

CDR3aa: CASSESPEAFYEQYF
v_gene: TRBV10-1

CDR3aa: CASSDPGQGVMANEKLFF
v_gene: TRBV10-2

CDR3aa: CASSLYPTSGRITDTQYF
v_gene: TRBV5-1

CDR3aa: CASSFIDPCLLDRLSGNTIYF
v_gene: TRBV7-7

CDR3aa: CASRELAGGSTDTQYF
v_gene: TRBV6-1

CDR3aa: CASSLGTSGGFQETQYF
v_gene: TRBV7-6

CDR3aa: CASSSWTVLSGANVLTF
v_gene: TRBV7-8

CDR3aa: CASSLGIAGYNEQFF
v_gene: TRBV5-4

CDR3aa: CASSLAGTASYEQYF
v_gene: TRBV7-2

CDR3aa: CASSSGGTLYEQYF
v_gene: TRBV5-1

CDR3aa: CASSKGQDSYEQYF
v_gene: TRBV6-6

CDR3aa: CASSLNTGNYNEQFF
v_gene: TRBV5-4

CDR3aa: CATRSAEGPYNEQFF
v_gene: TRBV7-2

CDR3aa: CASRGQGPFNEQFF
v_gene: TRBV6-5

CDR3aa: CAWSLRYGYTF
v_gene: TRBV30

CDR3aa: CASTSNRAPDTQYF
v_gene: TRBV25-1

CDR3aa: CASSKGLAGVDSYEQYF
v_gene: TRBV19

CDR3aa: CASSLVGTGDQPQHF
v_gene: TRBV7-2

CDR3aa: CASSLPGTNTGELFF
v_gene: TRBV5-8

CDR3aa: CASSLGYGYGYTF
v_gene: TRBV5-8

CDR3aa: CAWTGSPLLEQYF
v_gene: TRBV30

CDR3aa: CASSQVGQDHGYTF
v_gene: TRBV4-2

CDR3aa: CATSRERGRDEKLFF
v_gene: TRBV15

CDR3aa: CASSEKGTGTDEQYF
v_gene: TRBV6-1

CDR3aa: CASSLYSRVYGYTF
v_gene: TRBV5-4

CDR3aa: CASRQGPRNSPLHF
v_gene: TRBV6-5

CDR3aa: CASSLGDTEAFF
v_gene: TRBV5-6

CDR3aa: CASSPSPSNTEAFF
v_gene: TRBV5-1

CDR3aa: CASTAGGEGRYEQYF
v_gene: TRBV5-1

CDR3aa: CASTDSGSGDTQYF
v_gene: TRBV27

CDR3aa: CASSILAGGPKNIQYF
v_gene: TRBV5-1

CDR3aa: CASSSGTGIGYEQYF
v_gene: TRBV11-1

CDR3aa: CASSLSGNTIYF
v_gene: TRBV7-2

CDR3aa: CASSYVGTSANNEQFF
v_gene: TRBV6-5